One and the same sample provided the 3 T cell receptor beta chains below, sequenced in a study of cytomegalovirus exposure and HLA in healthy donors. The study ran its PCR with 60 Vbeta and 13 Jbeta primers. Clones were sequenced by immunoSEQ multiplex PCR, and TCRdb holds only the in-frame ones, with some missing. The table records approximately 130,000 clones, approximately 82% of them present only once. Input material: PBMCs. These receptors came from a boy between 2 and 10 years old in good health and CMV-seronegative.

The CDR3 sequence is CASSLFQQIAKNIQYF. CDR3 bases: TGTGCCAGCAGTCTGTTCCAACAGATAGCCAAAAACATTCAGTACTTC. The chain carries TRBV5-5 and TRBJ2-4; D call uncertain. V shed 5 bases and J shed 0 bases, with 15 bases lying between them. The CDR3 extends over 16 amino acids. Germline V gene lookup returns CDR1 SGHKS and CDR2 YYEKEE (reference sequence). The complete variable domain, with remaining parts taken from reference TRBV5-5 and TRBJ2-4, reads DAGVTQSPTHLIKTRGQQVTLRCSPISGHKSVSWYQQVLGQGPQFIFQYYEKEERGRGNFPDRFSARQFPNYSSELNVNALLLGDSALYLCASSLFQQIAKNIQYFGAGTRLSVL.

In its sample, this clone was seen once. The rearrangement uses TRBV30 and TRBJ1-3; the D is unclear. CDR1 is GTSNPN and CDR2 is SVGIG in the germline V gene (reference sequence). There are 10 residues in the CDR3. Trimming left V 6 bases short and J 6 bases short, with 6 bases between. The CDR3 sequence: CACLINTIYF. CDR3 sequence (DNA): TGTGCCTGCCTAATAAACACCATATATTTT.

This clone was recorded only once. This chain uses TRBV27 with TRBJ2-6; TRBD1 is a possible D gene (6 bases). Germline V gene lookup returns CDR1 MNHEY and CDR2 SMNVEV (reference sequence). V lost 5 bases and J lost 2, with 13 bases in between. CDR3 length equals 16 residues. The CDR3 DNA is TGTGCCAGCAGTGACTGGACAGTCCCTGGGGCCAACGTCCTGACTTTC. It specifies CASSDWTVPGANVLTF.